The TCR beta chain described here comes from a study of shared clonotypes between healthy human individuals. The study's findings and limits: Rarefaction showed sorted-subset sequencing was incomplete despite large depth. Clonotype sharing among donors, it was expected, would be affected by sequencing depth. Memory subsets generally showed lower estimated richness than naive subsets.

All of the donors resided in Nashville, Tennessee, and each was a Caucasian adult. Notes on this clone: Its antigen is not known.

Assay used: immunoSEQ multiplex PCR; TCRdb lists only in-frame clones, some missing. The sample carries some 350,000 clones, 74% recorded once. Deletions cut 5 bases from V and 5 bases from J, with 10 bases between. This CDR3 spans 13 amino acids. CDR1 and CDR2 from the germline V gene are SEHNR and FQNEAQ (reference sequence). The origin of this receptor is a man aged 25-45 years in good health. The chain has TRBV7-9 and TRBJ2-1; unclear D gene. Sequenced input: memory CD4+ T cells sorted from blood. Subset given: CD45RA-negative fraction. DNA of the CDR3: TGTGCCAGCAGCCCCCACCTAGACAATGAGCAGTTCTTC. Translating it yields CASSPHLDNEQFF.